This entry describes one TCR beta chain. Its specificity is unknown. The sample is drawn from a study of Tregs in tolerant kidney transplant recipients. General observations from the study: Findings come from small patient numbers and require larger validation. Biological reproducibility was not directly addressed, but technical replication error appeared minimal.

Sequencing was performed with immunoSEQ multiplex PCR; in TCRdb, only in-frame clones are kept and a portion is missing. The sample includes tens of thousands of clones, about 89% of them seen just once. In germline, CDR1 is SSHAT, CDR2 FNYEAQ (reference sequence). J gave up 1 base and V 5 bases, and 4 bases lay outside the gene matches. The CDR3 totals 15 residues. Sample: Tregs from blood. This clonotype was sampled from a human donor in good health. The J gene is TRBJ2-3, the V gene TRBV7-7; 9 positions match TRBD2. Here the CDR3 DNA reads TGTGCCAGCAGCACGGGACTAGCTGGCACAGATACGCAGTATTTT. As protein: CASSTGLAGTDTQYF.